Listed below are T cell receptor beta chains from one sample, sequenced in a study of a mutant IDH1 vaccine in newly diagnosed glioma. Assay used: immunoSEQ multiplex PCR; TCRdb lists only in-frame clones, some missing. The sample carries 25,000 to 35,000 clones, around 91% recorded once. These receptors' antigens are unknown. Here the sequenced sample was PBMCs, taken from a glioma patient whose treatment included an IDH1 peptide vaccine. Every receptor here comes from a man between 18 and 29 years old with glioma. Each CDR3 is given with its conserved first and last residue. The D gene is left open where the match is weak. Clone sizes are given selectively: once, few, many, or a class where the clone is expanded.

j_gene: TRBJ2-2; d_gene: NA; abundance: NA; v_gene: TRBV14; CDR3aa: CASSQGVVAGELFF; CDR3nt: TGTGCCAGCAGCCAAGGGGTGGTAGCCGGGGAGCTGTTTTTT
j_gene: TRBJ1-2; d_gene: NA; abundance: once; v_gene: TRBV4-3; CDR3aa: CASSQEIGYGYTF; CDR3nt: TGCGCCAGCAGCCAAGAAATCGGCTATGGCTACACCTTC
j_gene: TRBJ2-1; d_gene: NA; abundance: NA; v_gene: TRBV5-5; CDR3aa: CASSLGGGTYNEQFF; CDR3nt: TGTGCCAGCAGCTTGGGGGGCGGGACGTACAATGAGCAGTTCTTC
j_gene: TRBJ2-1; d_gene: TRBD1; abundance: NA; v_gene: TRBV7-9; CDR3aa: CASSPRRDRDLSNEQFF; CDR3nt: TGTGCCAGCAGCCCACGGCGAGACAGGGATCTTTCCAATGAGCAGTTCTTC
j_gene: TRBJ2-7; d_gene: NA; abundance: NA; v_gene: TRBV2; CDR3aa: CASSWIEIEQYF; CDR3nt: TGTGCCAGCAGCTGGATTGAGATCGAGCAGTACTTC
j_gene: TRBJ1-2; d_gene: TRBD1; abundance: NA; v_gene: TRBV4-1; CDR3aa: CASSQERTGGFYGYTF; CDR3nt: TGCGCCAGCAGCCAGGAAAGGACAGGGGGCTTTTATGGCTACACCTTC
j_gene: TRBJ2-7; d_gene: NA; abundance: NA; v_gene: TRBV30; CDR3aa: CAWSVAYEQYF; CDR3nt: TGTGCCTGGAGTGTAGCCTACGAGCAGTACTTC
j_gene: TRBJ1-1; d_gene: NA; abundance: NA; v_gene: TRBV4-3; CDR3aa: CASSQDYGTEAFF; CDR3nt: TGCGCCAGCAGCCAAGATTACGGCACTGAAGCTTTCTTT
j_gene: TRBJ1-1; d_gene: NA; abundance: once; v_gene: TRBV2; CDR3aa: CASSVDRGITEAFF; CDR3nt: TGTGCCAGCAGTGTGGACAGAGGGATCACTGAAGCTTTCTTT
j_gene: TRBJ1-5; d_gene: NA; abundance: NA; v_gene: TRBV10-2; CDR3aa: CASSESRQPNQPQHF; CDR3nt: TGCGCCAGCAGTGAGTCGCGGCAGCCCAATCAGCCCCAGCATTTT
j_gene: TRBJ1-1; d_gene: NA; abundance: NA; v_gene: TRBV7-2; CDR3aa: CASSYLLLNTEAFF; CDR3nt: TGTGCCAGCAGCTATCTCCTTCTGAACACTGAAGCTTTCTTT
j_gene: TRBJ1-1; d_gene: NA; abundance: once; v_gene: TRBV6-5; CDR3aa: CASSSPLGRAGEGAFF; CDR3nt: TGTGCCAGCAGTTCCCCCCTGGGTAGGGCAGGGGAAGGAGCTTTCTTT
j_gene: TRBJ1-4; d_gene: TRBD1; abundance: NA; v_gene: TRBV7-9; CDR3aa: CASSPGTGFEGKLFF; CDR3nt: TGTGCCAGCAGCCCAGGGACAGGGTTTGAGGGAAAACTGTTTTTT
j_gene: TRBJ1-6; d_gene: TRBD1; abundance: NA; v_gene: TRBV6-5; CDR3aa: CASSYMTGLGNSPLHF; CDR3nt: TGTGCCAGCAGTTACATGACAGGGCTCGGCAATTCACCCCTCCACTTT
j_gene: TRBJ1-1; d_gene: NA; abundance: NA; v_gene: TRBV9; CDR3aa: CASSGTGPPTEAFF; CDR3nt: TGTGCCAGCAGCGGAACAGGGCCTCCAACTGAAGCTTTCTTT
j_gene: TRBJ1-4; d_gene: NA; abundance: NA; v_gene: TRBV28; CDR3aa: CASSSRWGGALEKLFF; CDR3nt: TGTGCCAGCAGTTCACGGTGGGGGGGCGCCTTGGAAAAACTGTTTTTT
j_gene: TRBJ2-2; d_gene: NA; abundance: NA; v_gene: TRBV6-5; CDR3aa: CASSHTRAYTGELFF; CDR3nt: TGTGCCAGCAGTCACACCCGTGCGTACACCGGGGAGCTGTTTTTT
j_gene: TRBJ1-2; d_gene: NA; abundance: NA; v_gene: TRBV5-1; CDR3aa: CASSLNGGYGYTF; CDR3nt: TGCGCCAGCAGCTTGAATGGGGGTTACGGCTACACCTTC
j_gene: TRBJ1-2; d_gene: TRBD1; abundance: NA; v_gene: TRBV28; CDR3aa: CASSSSQTGGGGYTF; CDR3nt: TGTGCCAGCAGTTCCTCCCAGACAGGGGGGGGTGGCTACACCTTC
j_gene: TRBJ1-2; d_gene: TRBD1; abundance: few; v_gene: TRBV18; CDR3aa: CASRGQGGNYGYTF; CDR3nt: TGTGCCAGTCGCGGACAGGGAGGAAACTATGGCTACACCTTC
j_gene: TRBJ2-7; d_gene: NA; abundance: NA; v_gene: TRBV25-1; CDR3aa: CASSPRGASYEQYF; CDR3nt: TGTGCCAGCAGTCCCCGCGGGGCCTCCTACGAGCAGTACTTC
j_gene: TRBJ2-7; d_gene: TRBD1; abundance: NA; v_gene: TRBV6-5; CDR3aa: CASSHRGRHEQYF; CDR3nt: TGTGCCAGCAGCCATAGGGGGCGGCACGAGCAGTACTTC
j_gene: TRBJ1-6; d_gene: NA; abundance: NA; v_gene: TRBV4-3; CDR3aa: CASSQDIENSPLHF; CDR3nt: TGCGCCAGCAGCCAAGATATAGAGAATTCACCCCTCCACTTT
j_gene: TRBJ1-2; d_gene: NA; abundance: NA; v_gene: TRBV28; CDR3aa: CASSFRDNYGYTF; CDR3nt: TGTGCCAGCAGTTTCAGGGACAACTATGGCTACACCTTC
j_gene: TRBJ1-5; d_gene: NA; abundance: NA; v_gene: TRBV4-1; CDR3aa: CASSPREFGNQPQHF; CDR3nt: TGCGCCAGCAGCCCCCGGGAATTCGGCAATCAGCCCCAGCATTTT
j_gene: TRBJ2-3; d_gene: NA; abundance: NA; v_gene: TRBV5-4; CDR3aa: CASSLKGAGVTDTQYF; CDR3nt: TGTGCCAGCAGCTTGAAGGGGGCGGGAGTAACAGATACGCAGTATTTT
j_gene: TRBJ1-4; d_gene: NA; abundance: once; v_gene: TRBV7-6; CDR3aa: CASSLAHLTNEKLFF; CDR3nt: TGTGCCAGCAGCTTAGCACATCTCACTAATGAAAAACTGTTTTTT
j_gene: TRBJ2-1; d_gene: TRBD1; abundance: once; v_gene: TRBV29-1; CDR3aa: CSSTGDNEQFF; CDR3nt: TGCAGCTCCACAGGGGACAATGAGCAGTTCTTC
j_gene: TRBJ2-5; d_gene: TRBD1; abundance: NA; v_gene: TRBV29-1; CDR3aa: CSVKDRAIQETQYF; CDR3nt: TGCAGCGTTAAGGACAGGGCGATTCAAGAGACCCAGTACTTC